The clone carrying this T cell receptor (beta chain) appeared many times. Its matching antigen is unknown. The bulk TCR libraries were made with methods described before and with listed TCR primers. A single record per CDR3 protein comes from TCRdb applying MiXCR to the PCR reads. The sample lists more than 550,000 distinct CDR3 sequences, about 25% occurring once. Based on a CD8+CD4-CCR7+CD45RA+ profile, naive CD8 T cells were sorted. CDR1 is SEHNR and CDR2 is FQNEAQ in the germline V gene (reference sequence). The CDR3 has 14 amino acids. Trimming pared 3 bases from V and 2 bases from J, leaving 9 bases between. The data belong to a study of molecular identifiers for immune sequencing clone quantification. Whole-study context: Replicates partitioned RNA from approximately 20,000 or 98,000 naive CD8 cells into five parts, sequencing four.

Whole-study results and caveats: Spiked-in Jurkat TCR RNA corresponding to one cell was reported as detectable against around 1 million naive cells.

The receptor was derived from a human donor in good health. Some libraries in this study had Jurkat cell RNA spiked in. Sequenced input: naive CD8+ T cells from blood, with Jurkat cell RNA spiked in. Subset in this sample: FACS-sorted CD8+CD4-CCR7+CD45RA+ naive T cells. This chain connects TRBV7-9 to TRBJ2-3; TRBD1 might be the D (6 bases). The CDR3 sequence: CASSFSGDTDTQYF. As DNA, the CDR3 is TGTGCCAGCAGCTTTTCAGGGGACACAGATACGCAGTATTTT.